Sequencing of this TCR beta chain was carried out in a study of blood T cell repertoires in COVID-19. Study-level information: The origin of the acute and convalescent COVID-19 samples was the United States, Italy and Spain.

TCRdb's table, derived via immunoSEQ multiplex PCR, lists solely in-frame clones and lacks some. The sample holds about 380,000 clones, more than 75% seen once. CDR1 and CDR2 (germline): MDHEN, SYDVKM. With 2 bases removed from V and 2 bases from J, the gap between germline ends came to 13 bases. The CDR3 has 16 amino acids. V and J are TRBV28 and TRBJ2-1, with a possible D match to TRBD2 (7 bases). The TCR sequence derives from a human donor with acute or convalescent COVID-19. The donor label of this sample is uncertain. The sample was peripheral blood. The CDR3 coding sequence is TGTGCCAGCAGTTTAGATGCGGGGGCTACCTACAATGAGCAGTTCTTC. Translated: CASSLDAGATYNEQFF.